This TCR beta chain was identified in a study of blood T cell repertoires in COVID-19. The wider study: In each case, the material was cDNA or gDNA derived from T cells, B-cell-depleted T cells, or PBMCs.

Under the authors' procedure: Estimated nucleated cell counts came from reference gene primer amplification. Clones were read by immunoSEQ multiplex PCR, and TCRdb kept only the in-frame ones, dropping some. The V and J calls and clone size come from that table; D and trimming were worked out from the DNA. The repertoire includes 150,000 to 200,000 clones, 60% to 80% of them detected once, and 17% sits in the top ten. The V end was cut by 4 bases, the J end by 4 bases, with 5 bases between. The germline CDR1 and CDR2 sequences are SGHTA and FQGNSA. The CDR3 runs to 12 residues. Cohort 3 recovery required two negative PCRs, clearance, or symptom resolution.

Sequenced input: PBMCs or T cells enriched from blood (not recorded which). The rearrangement joins TRBV7-2 to TRBJ1-5; D remains ambiguous. The TCR sequence derives from a woman aged 50 to 60 who had recovered from COVID-19. The CDR3 DNA reads TGTGCCAGCAGCTCAACAAATCAGCCCCAGCATTTT. It translates to CASSSTNQPQHF.